This T cell receptor beta chain was recovered during a study of metastatic and nonmetastatic thyroid tumors. There were no patients who had received any treatment before thyroid surgery. TCRdb re-processed the PCR reads through MiXCR. The table has roughly 3,000 clones, around 26% seen once. The germline CDR1 and CDR2 sequences are DFQATT and SNEGSKA (reference sequence). V gave up 6 bases and J gave up 6 bases, with 9 bases separating them. The CDR3 runs 10 residues. Specimen: tumor tissue. The TCR originated in a female donor with papillary thyroid cancer or a benign thyroid nodule (not recorded which). Some clones in this sample may be carry-over from other donors' samples. The chain joins TRBV20-1 to TRBJ2-7, with D hard to call. In DNA, the CDR3 is TGCAGTGCCGTAGACGGCGAGCAGTACTTC. Translation: CSAVDGEQYF.